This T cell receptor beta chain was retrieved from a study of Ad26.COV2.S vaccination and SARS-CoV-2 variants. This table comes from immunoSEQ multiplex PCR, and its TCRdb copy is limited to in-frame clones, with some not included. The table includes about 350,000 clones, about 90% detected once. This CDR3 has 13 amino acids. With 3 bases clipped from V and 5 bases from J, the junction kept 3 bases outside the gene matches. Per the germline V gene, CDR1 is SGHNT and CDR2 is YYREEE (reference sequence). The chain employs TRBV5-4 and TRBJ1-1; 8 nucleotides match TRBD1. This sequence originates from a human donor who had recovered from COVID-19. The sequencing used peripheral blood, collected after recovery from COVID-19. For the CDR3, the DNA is TGTGCCAGCAGCTACCAGGGGGCTACTGAAGCTTTCTTT. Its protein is CASSYQGATEAFF.